The rows below give T cell receptor beta chains drawn from one sample of a study of blood T cells in healthy people across ages. From the 5' RACE reads, TCRdb called clonotypes with MiXCR, one entry per CDR3 protein. The sample comprises some 710,000 distinct CDR3 sequences, 35% to 50% of which are singletons, and roughly 20% rests with the top ten. Sample: blood. All receptors derive from a man at least 80 years old in good health. CDR3s include the opening cysteine and the closing phenylalanine or tryptophan. D genes are given only for firm matches. Some rows mark clone size as missing; the rest say once, few, many or name a class of expanded clone.

J gene,V gene,D gene,clone size,CDR3 protein,CDR3 DNA
TRBJ2-7,TRBV7-2,TRBD1,few,CASSYKRQGSNEQYF,TGTGCCAGCAGCTACAAGAGACAGGGGTCGAACGAGCAGTACTTC
TRBJ2-2,TRBV5-1,TRBD1,.,CASSAGTGVTGELFF,TGCGCCAGCAGCGCAGGGACAGGTGTCACCGGGGAGCTGTTTTTT
TRBJ2-2,TRBV11-2,.,.,CATSGGPNTGELFF,TGTGCCACCTCGGGCGGCCCGAACACCGGGGAGCTGTTTTTT
TRBJ2-1,TRBV6-4,TRBD2,.,CASSDPMLADVNEQFF,TGTGCCAGCAGTGACCCCATGCTAGCGGACGTCAATGAGCAGTTCTTC
TRBJ2-7,TRBV29-1,.,.,CSVGLTHEQYF,TGCAGCGTGGGACTTACCCACGAGCAGTACTTC
TRBJ2-3,TRBV20-1,TRBD2,.,CSARDRTSGSWTDTQYF,TGCAGTGCTAGAGATCGGACTAGCGGGAGCTGGACAGATACGCAGTATTTT
TRBJ1-1,TRBV7-3,.,few,CASSLMSSDSEAFF,TGTGCCAGCAGCTTAATGTCTTCGGACAGTGAAGCTTTCTTT
TRBJ2-1,TRBV7-2,TRBD2,few,CASSLAGTSGSNEQFF,TGTGCCAGCAGCTTAGCCGGGACTAGCGGGAGTAATGAGCAGTTCTTC
TRBJ2-5,TRBV3-1,.,few,CASSQDFAAETQYF,TGTGCCAGCAGCCAAGACTTCGCAGCCGAGACCCAGTACTTC
TRBJ2-7,TRBV9,.,.,CASSVSEGSYNEQYF,TGTGCCAGCAGCGTTTCAGAGGGGTCCTACAATGAGCAGTACTTC
TRBJ1-2,TRBV6-5,TRBD1,few,CASSYLGGGNTF,TGTGCCAGCAGTTACCTAGGGGGCGGAAACACCTTC
TRBJ2-7,TRBV5-1,.,.,CASSTRGGEQYF,TGCGCCAGCAGCACCAGGGGGGGTGAGCAGTACTTC
TRBJ2-3,TRBV5-6,.,.,CASSWDSSLDTQYF,TGTGCCAGCAGCTGGGACTCTAGCTTAGATACGCAGTATTTT
TRBJ2-5,TRBV12-3/TRBV12-4,.,.,CASSPDRTQYF,TGTGCCAGCAGTCCGGACAGGACCCAGTACTTC
TRBJ2-3,TRBV20-1,.,few,CSAPGGASTDTQYF,TGCAGTGCTCCCGGAGGAGCCAGCACAGATACGCAGTATTTT
TRBJ2-5,TRBV5-6,TRBD2,.,CASSLSQLAGLETQYF,TGTGCCAGCAGCTTGTCCCAACTAGCGGGATTGGAGACCCAGTACTTC
TRBJ2-7,TRBV12-3/TRBV12-4,TRBD1,once,CASISQGVDEQYF,TGTGCCAGCATAAGTCAGGGGGTCGACGAGCAGTACTTC
TRBJ2-5,TRBV29-1,TRBD1,.,CSVERTGNGEQYF,TGCAGCGTTGAGAGGACAGGGAATGGTGAGCAGTACTTC
TRBJ1-5,TRBV9,TRBD1,.,CASSATGGSQPQHF,TGTGCCAGCAGCGCCACAGGGGGAAGTCAGCCCCAGCATTTT
TRBJ2-7,TRBV25-1,.,many,CASSVNYEQYF,TGTGCCAGCAGTGTAAACTACGAGCAGTACTTC
TRBJ2-1,TRBV4-2,TRBD1,.,CASSQGTGEQFF,TGTGCCAGCAGCCAAGGGACAGGTGAGCAGTTCTTC
TRBJ2-7,TRBV20-1,TRBD1,.,CGAQHRDRGYEQYF,TGCGGTGCTCAACACCGGGACAGGGGCTACGAGCAGTACTTC
TRBJ2-7,TRBV27,.,.,CASSLVAGTQYEQYF,TGTGCCAGCAGTTTAGTAGCCGGGACCCAGTACGAGCAGTACTTC
TRBJ1-1,TRBV5-1,.,many,CASSPDGVGEAFF,TGCGCCAGCAGCCCCGATGGGGTTGGTGAAGCTTTCTTT
TRBJ2-5,TRBV21-1,.,.,CASCLSSQETQYF,TGTGCCAGCTGCCTGTCCTCTCAAGAGACCCAGTACTTC
TRBJ1-5,TRBV6-1,.,.,CASSEYFTGPQHF,TGTGCCAGCAGTGAATACTTCACGGGACCCCAGCATTTT
TRBJ1-6,TRBV7-9,.,many,CASSSDSSYNSPLHF,TGTGCCAGCAGCTCGGACAGCTCCTATAATTCACCCCTCCACTTT
TRBJ2-1,TRBV29-1,.,.,CSGTGPNEQFF,TGCAGCGGTACAGGGCCGAATGAGCAGTTCTTC
TRBJ2-1,TRBV12-3/TRBV12-4,TRBD2,.,CAAGGELVGEQFF,TGTGCCGCCGGGGGGGAACTTGTCGGTGAGCAGTTCTTC
TRBJ2-1,TRBV4-3,.,.,CASSQEGQGDNEQFF,TGCGCCAGCAGCCAAGAAGGCCAGGGCGACAATGAGCAGTTCTTC
TRBJ1-3,TRBV20-1,.,few,CSARDPRDGNTIYF,TGCAGTGCTAGAGATCCCCGGGACGGAAACACCATATATTTT
TRBJ2-1,TRBV12-3/TRBV12-4,.,few,CASSLGLAFNEQFF,TGTGCCAGCAGTTTAGGGCTAGCGTTCAATGAGCAGTTCTTC
TRBJ2-4,TRBV2,.,.,CASEGTKNIQYF,TGTGCCAGCGAGGGGACCAAAAACATTCAGTACTTC
TRBJ1-6,TRBV5-1,.,.,CASKLSQWDSSLHF,TGCGCCAGCAAACTAAGCCAGTGGGATTCGTCCCTCCACTTT
TRBJ2-1,TRBV5-1,TRBD2,.,CASSAVWEGQFF,TGCGCCAGCAGCGCCGTCTGGGAGGGGCAGTTCTTC
TRBJ1-4,TRBV12-3/TRBV12-4,TRBD1,.,CASGTGGADEKLFF,TGTGCCAGCGGAACAGGGGGCGCAGACGAAAAACTGTTTTTT
TRBJ1-1,TRBV30,TRBD1,.,CAWSVPRQGGTEAFF,TGTGCCTGGAGTGTACCCCGACAGGGGGGCACTGAAGCTTTCTTT
TRBJ1-2,TRBV4-3,.,.,CASSPVLGGEYGYTF,TGCGCCAGCAGCCCGGTATTGGGAGGGGAATATGGCTACACCTTC
TRBJ2-7,TRBV5-5,.,.,CASSPWSYNEQYF,TGTGCCAGCAGCCCGTGGTCGTACAATGAGCAGTACTTC
TRBJ2-1,TRBV29-1,TRBD2,once,CSVGSPRSGRARETQFF,TGCAGCGTAGGTTCCCCCCGGAGCGGGAGGGCCAGAGAGACCCAGTTCTTC
TRBJ2-3,TRBV5-1,.,.,CASSLEDSAFSIDTQYF,TGCGCCAGCAGCTTGGAGGACAGCGCTTTTAGCATAGATACGCAGTATTTT
TRBJ2-7,TRBV4-3,.,.,CASSQVYRNSYEQYF,TGCGCCAGCAGCCAAGTGTACAGAAACTCCTACGAGCAGTACTTC
TRBJ1-1,TRBV7-2,.,once,CASSLAWGGNTEAFF,TGTGCCAGCAGCTTAGCGTGGGGGGGGAACACTGAAGCTTTCTTT
TRBJ2-3,TRBV6-5,TRBD2,few,CASSYSGYGGGALGDTQYF,TGTGCCAGCAGTTACTCGGGTTATGGGGGGGGAGCTTTGGGGGATACGCAGTATTTT
TRBJ2-7,TRBV10-3,.,.,CATGRGSYEQYF,TGTGCCACCGGTAGAGGATCCTACGAGCAGTACTTC
TRBJ2-1,TRBV7-2,.,once,CASRGGVPYEQFF,TGTGCCAGCAGAGGGGGAGTGCCCTACGAGCAGTTCTTC
TRBJ2-7,TRBV12-3/TRBV12-4,.,few,CASSAGVSSYEQYF,TGTGCCAGCAGTGCAGGGGTTTCCTCCTACGAGCAGTACTTC
TRBJ1-2,TRBV29-1,.,.,CIISEGGGNYGYTF,TGCATCATTTCCGAGGGGGGCGGTAACTATGGCTACACCTTC
TRBJ1-1,TRBV7-2,.,.,CASSLARQDPAFF,TGTGCCAGCAGCTTAGCGCGGCAGGACCCAGCTTTCTTT